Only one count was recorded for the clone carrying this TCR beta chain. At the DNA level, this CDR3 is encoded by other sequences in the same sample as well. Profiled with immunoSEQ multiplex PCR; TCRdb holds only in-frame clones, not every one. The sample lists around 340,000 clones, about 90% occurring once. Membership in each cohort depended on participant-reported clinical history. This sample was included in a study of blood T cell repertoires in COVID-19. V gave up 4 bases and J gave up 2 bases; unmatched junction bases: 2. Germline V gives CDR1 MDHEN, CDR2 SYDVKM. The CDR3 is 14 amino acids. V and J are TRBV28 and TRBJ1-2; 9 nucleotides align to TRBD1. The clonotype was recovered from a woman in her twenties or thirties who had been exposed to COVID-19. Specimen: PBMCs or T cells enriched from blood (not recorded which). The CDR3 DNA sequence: TGTGCCAGCAGTTCCGGACAGGGGAACTATGGCTACACCTTC. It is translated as CASSSGQGNYGYTF.